This T cell receptor (beta chain) was found in a study of cytomegalovirus exposure and HLA in healthy donors. General observations from the study: In a later analysis, across HLA loci, associated TCR counts were highest for DRB1, lowest for HLA-C. There was a cluster of highly shared sequence variants that was likely a sequencing artifact.

A remark on this clone: Its matching antigen is unknown.

V trimming: 10 bases; J trimming: 4 bases; junction bases outside the gene matches: 2. CDR3 length: 12 amino acids. Germline CDR1 reads LNHDA; CDR2 reads SQIVND (reference sequence). This PCR relied on a set of 60 Vbeta primers and 13 Jbeta primers. Produced via immunoSEQ multiplex PCR; TCRdb's table is partial and in-frame only. In the table there are approximately 160,000 clones, around 65% of which are singletons. The receptor was derived from a woman aged 40-49 years in good health and CMV-seropositive. The chain combines TRBV19 with TRBJ1-1; TRBD1 matches at 11 bases. The sequencing input was PBMCs. CDR3 region: CATGQGGTEAFF. CDR3 nucleotide sequence: TGTGCCACGGGACAGGGGGGCACTGAAGCTTTCTTT.